Each of the 6 T cell receptor beta chains below was sequenced from the same sample in a study of cytomegalovirus exposure and HLA in healthy donors. PCR used 60 Vbeta primers and 13 Jbeta primers. Assay used: immunoSEQ multiplex PCR; TCRdb lists only in-frame clones, some missing. Of 150,000 to 180,000 clones in the sample, about 76% are singletons; the top ten hold less than 8.5%. Sequenced material: PBMCs. These receptors were taken from a man aged 30-40 years in good health and CMV-seropositive.

V is TRBV11-2 and J is TRBJ2-2; 8 bases align to TRBD1. The V gene's germline CDR1 is SGHAT and CDR2 FQNNGV. The CDR3 spans 15 residues. Unmatched junction bases numbered 9, after V lost 7 bases and J lost 5 bases. The CDR3 nucleotides read TGTGCCAGCATCCTTGACAGGGGTGTTACCGGGGAGCTGTTTTTT. This encodes CASILDRGVTGELFF.

About this clone itself: This specimen includes other DNA sequences encoding the same CDR3. The chain carries TRBV7-2 and TRBJ1-1; 7 positions agree with TRBD1. CDR1 is SGHTA, CDR2 FQGNSA, per germline. This CDR3 is built from 13 residues. V trimming: 4 bases; J trimming: 4 bases; junction bases outside the gene matches: 3. The CDR3 DNA reads TGTGCCAGCAGCTCCCAGGGGGGCACTGAAGCTTTCTTT. As protein: CASSSQGGTEAFF.

The genes are TRBV6-1 and TRBJ1-1, with TRBD1 matching 8 bases. Germline lookup yields CDR1 MNHNS and CDR2 SASEGT. The CDR3 loop spans 13 amino acids. The trim removed 4 bases at V and 4 bases at J, leaving 2 bases unmatched. The CDR3 DNA reads as TGTGCCAGCAGTGGAGACAGGGGCACTGAAGCTTTCTTT. Amino acids: CASSGDRGTEAFF.

The chain is built from TRBV6-1 and TRBJ1-2, with no clear D. CDR1 and CDR2 from the germline V gene are MNHNS and SASEGT. The CDR3 is 12 residues long. V lost 6 bases, J lost 7 bases, and 12 bases lay in between. The CDR3 DNA follows: TGTGCCAGCAGAGACGGAGCGGGTGGCTACACCTTC. It translates to CASRDGAGGYTF.

This clone was found once. The chain recombines TRBV19 with TRBJ1-4, with D possibly matching TRBD1 (5 bases). Trimming left V 6 bases short and J 6 bases short, with 14 bases between. The CDR3 runs 14 residues. The germline V gene has CDR1 LNHDA and CDR2 SQIVND (reference sequence). The CDR3 DNA reads TGTGCCAGTAGCCCCGGAGGGGCGGATGAAAAACTGTTTTTT. Its translation: CASSPGGADEKLFF.

The chain links TRBV19 to TRBJ2-1, with D possibly being TRBD2 (6 bases). The V gene lost 6 bases and the J gene lost 7 bases, with 16 bases spanning the gap. CDR1 is LNHDA, CDR2 SQIVND, per germline (reference sequence). CDR3 length: 14 amino acids. The CDR3 is CASSRDHRGNEQFF. CDR3 DNA sequence: TGTGCCAGTAGCCGGGACCATCGGGGGAATGAGCAGTTCTTC.